The rows below give T cell receptor beta chains drawn from one sample of a study of cytomegalovirus exposure and HLA in healthy donors. TCRdb's table, derived via immunoSEQ multiplex PCR, lists solely in-frame clones and lacks some. The sample consists of around 300,000 clones, roughly two thirds of them appearing once. Sequencing was carried out using PBMCs. Receptors were obtained from a female donor in good health and CMV-seronegative. Each CDR3 is given with its conserved first and last residue. The order of the fields is CDR3 length, V gene, clone size, D gene, J gene, CDR3 DNA, CDR3 protein. D genes are given only for firm matches. The listing skips clone size in some rows; elsewhere it reads once, few, many or a size class.

15	TRBV2	-	TRBD2	TRBJ2-7	TGTGCCAGCAGCCTGATGGGACTAGCGGTCCACGAGCAGTACTTC	CASSLMGLAVHEQYF
11	TRBV20-1	-	-	TRBJ1-3	TGCAGTGCCAACGGTGGAAACACCATATATTTT	CSANGGNTIYF
15	TRBV11-2	-	TRBD1	TRBJ1-1	TGTGCCAGCATCCCCGAGGGGGCTGTCAACTCTGAAGCTTTCTTT	CASIPEGAVNSEAFF
16	TRBV15	-	TRBD1	TRBJ1-5	TGTGCCACCGGCCGGGGACAGGGGTTGCGGAATCAGCCCCAGCATTTT	CATGRGQGLRNQPQHF
11	TRBV11-2	-	-	TRBJ1-2	TGTGCCAGCAGCTCTAGGGGTGGCTACACCTTC	CASSSRGGYTF
13	TRBV5-1	once	TRBD1	TRBJ1-1	TGCGCCAGCAGCTTGCCGGTAACGGGGACAGTTTTCTTT	CASSLPVTGTVFF
16	TRBV19	once	TRBD2	TRBJ2-1	TGTGCCAGTACCCCGGGGGACTACCGACCTTACAATGAGCAGTTCTTC	CASTPGDYRPYNEQFF
15	TRBV10-3	-	TRBD1	TRBJ2-3	TGTGCCATCAGGCCAACCCAGGGGGGCACAGATACGCAGTATTTT	CAIRPTQGGTDTQYF
16	TRBV5-1	-	TRBD1	TRBJ2-7	TGCGCCAGCAGCCCGGGACAGGGGGCCAGCTCCTACGAGCAGTACTTC	CASSPGQGASSYEQYF
15	TRBV6-5	-	TRBD2	TRBJ2-1	TGTGCCAGCAGCCGAGGGACTAGCGGTTACAATGAGCAGTTCTTC	CASSRGTSGYNEQFF
13	TRBV9	once	-	TRBJ2-5	TGTGCCAGCAGCCCTCACGGGGGAGAGACCCAGTACTTC	CASSPHGGETQYF
18	TRBV14	-	TRBD2	TRBJ2-5	TGTGCCAGCAGCCAAGATCGGGGGGTACTAGCGCGGGAGGAGACCCAGTACTTC	CASSQDRGVLAREETQYF
15	TRBV25-1	-	TRBD1	TRBJ1-1	TGTGCCAGCAGTCCTAACAGGGGGCTAAACACTGAAGCTTTCTTT	CASSPNRGLNTEAFF
15	TRBV29-1	-	-	TRBJ2-2	TGCAGCGTTCGGGGTATCCGGCTGAACGGCGGGGAGCTGTTTTTT	CSVRGIRLNGGELFF
17	TRBV5-8	-	TRBD2	TRBJ2-7	TGTGCCAGCAGCTTGGTACCGGGACTAGCGGGAGGCTACGAGCAGTACTTC	CASSLVPGLAGGYEQYF
14	TRBV2	-	-	TRBJ1-1	TGTGCCAGCAACTTTGACAGCAGGAACACTGAAGCTTTCTTT	CASNFDSRNTEAFF
13	TRBV6-1	-	TRBD1	TRBJ1-1	TGTGCCATCCCAGGGACAGGGAAGACTGAAGCTTTCTTT	CAIPGTGKTEAFF
14	TRBV11-2	-	TRBD1	TRBJ2-5	TGTGCCAGCAGTCTTTACAGGGGATCAGGGACCCAGTACTTC	CASSLYRGSGTQYF
14	TRBV5-1	-	TRBD2	TRBJ2-7	TGCGCCAGCAGCCCGGGGGGAGCTTCCTACGAGCAGTACTTC	CASSPGGASYEQYF
15	TRBV7-9	-	-	TRBJ1-2	TGTGCCAGCAGCTTAGTACATGGTCAGGTTTATGGCTACACCTTC	CASSLVHGQVYGYTF
16	TRBV28	-	TRBD1	TRBJ2-6	TGTGCCAGCAGTTCTCGACAGGGGGCTGGGGCCAACGTCCTGACTTTC	CASSSRQGAGANVLTF
15	TRBV6-1	-	TRBD1	TRBJ1-5	TGTGCCAGCGTCAGACAGGGCTGGGAGGAACAGCCCCAGCATTTT	CASVRQGWEEQPQHF
14	TRBV5-4	-	TRBD1	TRBJ1-1	TGTGCCAGCAGCCCGCAGGGGGCGAGCACTGAAGCTTTCTTT	CASSPQGASTEAFF
14	TRBV27	-	-	TRBJ2-5	TGTGCCAGCAGTTTTCGGGGTCGTCAAGAGACCCAGTACTTC	CASSFRGRQETQYF
16	TRBV15	-	TRBD2	TRBJ2-3	TGTGCCACCAGCAGACGGAGGGGTCGGGGGGAAGATACGCAGTATTTT	CATSRRRGRGEDTQYF
17	TRBV4-1	-	TRBD1	TRBJ2-4	TGCGCCAGCAGCCAAGAACAGTGGACAGGGGGCCAGGACATTCAGTACTTC	CASSQEQWTGGQDIQYF
14	TRBV9	-	-	TRBJ1-1	TGTGCCAGCAGCGTAGACGCGGATGCCACTGAAGCTTTCTTT	CASSVDADATEAFF
16	TRBV18	few	-	TRBJ1-5	TGTGCCAGCTCACCAAGGAGGAGTGATAGCAATCAGCCCCAGCATTTT	CASSPRRSDSNQPQHF
13	TRBV5-4	-	TRBD1	TRBJ1-2	TGTGCCAGCAGCCCCGGACAGGGTTATGGCTACACCTTC	CASSPGQGYGYTF
19	TRBV28	-	TRBD1	TRBJ1-2	TGTGCCAGCAACTCCCAAATGTCAGGTCGACGGGACAGGGTGGGGGGCTACACCTTC	CASNSQMSGRRDRVGGYTF
15	TRBV7-2	-	-	TRBJ2-5	TGTGCCAGCAGCTTATTGCGGGACCGCCTGGAGACCCAGTACTTC	CASSLLRDRLETQYF
15	TRBV28	once	-	TRBJ1-2	TGTGCCAGCAGTTCGGGGGGGGCACTCAACTATGGCTACACCTTC	CASSSGGALNYGYTF
12	TRBV7-6	-	-	TRBJ1-1	TGTGCCAGCAGCTTGTCCAGGGATGAAGCTTTCTTT	CASSLSRDEAFF
15	TRBV7-9	-	-	TRBJ1-5	TGTGCCAGCAGCTCTAGCGTCTGGTCCAATCAGCCCCAGCATTTT	CASSSSVWSNQPQHF
15	TRBV7-9	-	TRBD1	TRBJ1-2	TGTGCCAGCAGCTTCACAGGGGGTGGCGTCTATGGCTACACCTTC	CASSFTGGGVYGYTF
15	TRBV2	few	TRBD1	TRBJ1-1	TGTGCCAGCAGTGGGGACAGGGGGCGCGAGACTGAAGCTTTCTTT	CASSGDRGRETEAFF
13	TRBV28	-	-	TRBJ1-1	TGTGCCAGCCTTTCGACAGGGAACACTGAAGCTTTCTTT	CASLSTGNTEAFF
11	TRBV20-1	-	-	TRBJ2-5	TGCAGTGCTAGCGGGAAAGAGACCCAGTACTTC	CSASGKETQYF
14	TRBV28	-	-	TRBJ1-1	TGTGCCAGCAGCTTATCGCGCCGGAACACTGAAGCTTTCTTT	CASSLSRRNTEAFF
15	TRBV27	-	TRBD1	TRBJ2-7	TGTGCCAGCAGTGACGCCGGGACAGGGTCCAACGAGCAGTACTTC	CASSDAGTGSNEQYF
17	TRBV4-2	-	-	TRBJ2-3	TGTGCCAGCAGCCAACGCTATGGCGGCTTAACCACAGATACGCAGTATTTT	CASSQRYGGLTTDTQYF
14	TRBV29-1	-	-	TRBJ2-6	TGCAGCGTAGAAGGGGGGCCTGGGGCCAACGTCCTGACTTTC	CSVEGGPGANVLTF
15	TRBV25-1	-	TRBD1	TRBJ2-1	TGTGCCAGCACCCTGGACAGGGGAAACTACAATGAGCAGTTCTTC	CASTLDRGNYNEQFF
16	TRBV27	-	TRBD2	TRBJ2-3	TGTGCCAGCAGTTTACGGCGGGAGTATACCACAGATACGCAGTATTTT	CASSLRREYTTDTQYF
13	TRBV18	-	TRBD1	TRBJ1-1	TGTGCCAGCTCCCGGGACAGGGGGACTGAAGCTTTCTTT	CASSRDRGTEAFF
14	TRBV2	-	TRBD2	TRBJ2-7	TGTGCACTCTCGTCTCTAGCGGGAGGAGGCGAGCAGTACTTC	CALSSLAGGGEQYF
18	TRBV30	-	TRBD1	TRBJ1-1	TGTGCCTGGCAATCGGACAGGGCGACGCGTGCGAGGAACACTGAAGCTTTCTTT	CAWQSDRATRARNTEAFF
14	TRBV6-5	few	-	TRBJ1-2	TGTGCCAGCAGTTACGCCGACAGTTGGTATGGCTACACCTTC	CASSYADSWYGYTF
15	TRBV2	-	-	TRBJ2-7	TGTGCCAGCAGTGAGCAGGGCCCGCCGTTCGACGAGCAGTACTTC	CASSEQGPPFDEQYF
12	TRBV21-1	few	-	TRBJ2-7	TGTGCCATCAGGATGGAGGACTACGAGCAGTACTTC	CAIRMEDYEQYF